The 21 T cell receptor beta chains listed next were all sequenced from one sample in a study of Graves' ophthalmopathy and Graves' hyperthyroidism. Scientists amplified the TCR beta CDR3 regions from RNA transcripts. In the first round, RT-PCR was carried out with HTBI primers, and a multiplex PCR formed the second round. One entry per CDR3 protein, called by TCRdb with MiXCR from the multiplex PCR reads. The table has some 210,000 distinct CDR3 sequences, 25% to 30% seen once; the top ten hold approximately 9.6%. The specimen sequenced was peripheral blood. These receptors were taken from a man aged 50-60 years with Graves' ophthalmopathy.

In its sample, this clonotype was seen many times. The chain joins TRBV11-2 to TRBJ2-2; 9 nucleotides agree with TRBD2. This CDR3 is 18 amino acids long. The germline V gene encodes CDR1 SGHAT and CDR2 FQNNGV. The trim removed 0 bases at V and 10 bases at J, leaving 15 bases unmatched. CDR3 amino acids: CASSLDQRLAGSLTELFF. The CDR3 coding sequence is TGTGCCAGCAGCTTAGATCAGAGGCTAGCGGGGTCCCTGACGGAGCTGTTTTTT. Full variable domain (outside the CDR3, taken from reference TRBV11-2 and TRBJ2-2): EAGVAQSPRYKIIEKRQSVAFWCNPISGHATLYWYQQILGQGPKLLIQFQNNGVVDDSQLPKDRFSAERLKGVDSTLKIQPAKLEDSAVYLCASSLDQRLAGSLTELFFGEGSRLTVL.

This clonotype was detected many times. CDR3 residues: CASSSHSSGSNTGELFF. In DNA form, the CDR3 reads TGTGCCAGCAGTTCCCATTCCAGCGGGTCGAACACCGGGGAGCTGTTTTTT. The chain is built from TRBV28 and TRBJ2-2, with a weak D call TRBD2 (6 bases). CDR3 length equals 17 residues. V lost 4 bases and J lost 0, with 15 bases in between. Germline CDR1 reads MDHEN; CDR2 reads SYDVKM.

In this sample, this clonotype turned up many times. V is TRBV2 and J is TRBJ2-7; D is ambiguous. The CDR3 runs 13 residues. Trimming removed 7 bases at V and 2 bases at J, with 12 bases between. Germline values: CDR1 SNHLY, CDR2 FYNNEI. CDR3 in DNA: TGTGCCAGCAAAAGGCAGTCCACCTACGAGCAGTACTTC. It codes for CASKRQSTYEQYF. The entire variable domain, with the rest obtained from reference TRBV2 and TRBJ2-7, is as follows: EPEVTQTPSHQVTQMGQEVILRCVPISNHLYFYWYRQILGQKVEFLVSFYNNEISEKSEIFDDQFSVERPDGSNFTLKIRSTKLEDSAMYFCASKRQSTYEQYFGPGTRLTVT.

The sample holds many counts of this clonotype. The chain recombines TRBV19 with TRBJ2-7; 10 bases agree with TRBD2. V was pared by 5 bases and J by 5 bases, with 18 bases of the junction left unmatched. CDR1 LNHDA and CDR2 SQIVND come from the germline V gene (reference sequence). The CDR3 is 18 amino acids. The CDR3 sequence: CASSSWMEREGLSNEQYF. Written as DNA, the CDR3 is TGTGCCAGTAGTTCGTGGATGGAGCGGGAGGGCTTGTCGAACGAGCAGTACTTC. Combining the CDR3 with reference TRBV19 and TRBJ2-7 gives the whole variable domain DGGITQSPKYLFRKEGQNVTLSCEQNLNHDAMYWYRQDPGQGLRLIYYSQIVNDFQKGDIAEGYSVSREKKESFPLTVTSAQKNPTAFYLCASSSWMEREGLSNEQYFGPGTRLTVT.

CDR3 protein: CASSLQGSRGYTF. The CDR3 coding sequence is TGTGCCAGCAGCTTGCAGGGGTCGAGAGGCTACACCTTC. The chain carries TRBV7-2 and TRBJ1-2, with a possible D match to TRBD1 (6 bases). Germline V gives CDR1 SGHTA, CDR2 FQGNSA. The CDR3 covers 13 residues. The V end lost 3 bases, the J end lost 8 bases, and 13 bases lay between the germline ends.

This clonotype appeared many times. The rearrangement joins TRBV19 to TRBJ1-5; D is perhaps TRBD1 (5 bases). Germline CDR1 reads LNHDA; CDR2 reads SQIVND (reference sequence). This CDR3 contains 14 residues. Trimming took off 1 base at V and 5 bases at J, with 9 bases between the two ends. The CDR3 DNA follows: TGTGCCAGTAGTATAGCAACAGGACATCAGCCCCAGCATTTT. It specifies CASSIATGHQPQHF.

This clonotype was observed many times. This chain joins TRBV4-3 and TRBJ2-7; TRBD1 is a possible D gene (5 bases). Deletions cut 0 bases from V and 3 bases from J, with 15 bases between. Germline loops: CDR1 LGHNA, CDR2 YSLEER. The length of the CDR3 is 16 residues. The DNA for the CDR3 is TGCGCCAGCAGCCAAGATTATGGACACGGCCTCTACGAGCAGTACTTC. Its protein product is CASSQDYGHGLYEQYF.

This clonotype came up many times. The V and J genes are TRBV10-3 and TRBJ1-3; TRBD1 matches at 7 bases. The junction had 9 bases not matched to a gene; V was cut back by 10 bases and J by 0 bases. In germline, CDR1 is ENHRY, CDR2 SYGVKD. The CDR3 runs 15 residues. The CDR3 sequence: CATSGRGISGNTIYF. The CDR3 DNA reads TGTGCCACCTCTGGCAGGGGGATCTCTGGAAACACCATATATTTT.

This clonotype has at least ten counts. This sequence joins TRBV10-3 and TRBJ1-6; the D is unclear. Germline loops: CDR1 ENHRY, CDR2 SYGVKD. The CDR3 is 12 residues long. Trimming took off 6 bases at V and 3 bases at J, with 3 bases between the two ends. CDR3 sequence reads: CAIRGYNSPLHF. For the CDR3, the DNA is TGTGCCATCAGGGGCTATAATTCACCCCTCCACTTT.

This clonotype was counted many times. The CDR3 loop is CASSLPSGSSETQYF. The CDR3 DNA sequence: TGTGCCAGCAGCTTACCTAGCGGGAGTTCAGAGACCCAGTACTTC. The gene calls are TRBV7-2 and TRBJ2-5, with 10 nucleotides matching TRBD2. V lost 2 bases to trimming and J lost 4 bases; unmatched junction nucleotides: 4. Per the germline V gene, CDR1 is SGHTA and CDR2 is FQGNSA. CDR3 length: 15 amino acids.

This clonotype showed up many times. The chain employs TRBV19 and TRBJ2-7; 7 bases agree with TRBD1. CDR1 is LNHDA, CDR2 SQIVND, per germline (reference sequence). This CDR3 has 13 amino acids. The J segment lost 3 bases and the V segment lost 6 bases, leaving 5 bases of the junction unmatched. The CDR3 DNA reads TGTGCCAGTAGCCGGGACAGTTTCTACGAGCAGTACTTC. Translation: CASSRDSFYEQYF.

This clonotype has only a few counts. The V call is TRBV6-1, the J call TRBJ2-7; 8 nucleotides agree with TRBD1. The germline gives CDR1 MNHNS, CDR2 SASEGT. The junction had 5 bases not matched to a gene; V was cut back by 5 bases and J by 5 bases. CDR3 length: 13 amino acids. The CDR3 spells CASSKDRGHEQYF. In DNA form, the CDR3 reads TGTGCCAGCAGTAAAGACAGGGGTCACGAGCAGTACTTC.

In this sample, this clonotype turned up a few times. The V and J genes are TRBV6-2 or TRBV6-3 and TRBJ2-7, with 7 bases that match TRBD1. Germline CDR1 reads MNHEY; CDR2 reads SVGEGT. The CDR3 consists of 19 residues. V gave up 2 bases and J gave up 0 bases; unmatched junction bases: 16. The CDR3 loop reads CASSYPGSGTAPSSYEQYF. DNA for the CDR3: TGTGCCAGCAGTTACCCAGGATCCGGGACAGCTCCTAGCTCCTACGAGCAGTACTTC.

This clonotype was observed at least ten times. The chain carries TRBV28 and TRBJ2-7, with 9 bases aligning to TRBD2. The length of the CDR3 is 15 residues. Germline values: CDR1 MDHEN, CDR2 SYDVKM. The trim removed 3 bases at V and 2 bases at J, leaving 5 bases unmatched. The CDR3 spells CASSFASGITYEQYF. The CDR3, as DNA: TGTGCCAGCAGTTTTGCTAGCGGGATTACCTACGAGCAGTACTTC.

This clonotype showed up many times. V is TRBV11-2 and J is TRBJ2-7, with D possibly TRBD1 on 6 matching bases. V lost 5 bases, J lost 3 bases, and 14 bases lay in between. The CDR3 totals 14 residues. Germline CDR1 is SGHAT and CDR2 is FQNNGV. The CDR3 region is CASSPDGQFYEQYF. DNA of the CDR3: TGTGCCAGCAGCCCAGATGGACAGTTCTACGAGCAGTACTTC.

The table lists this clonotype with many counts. CDR3 sequence reads: CASSIIGNYEQYF. The CDR3 DNA follows: TGTGCCAGTAGTATAATCGGGAACTACGAGCAGTACTTC. The chain has TRBV19 and TRBJ2-7; D might be TRBD2 (5 bases). This CDR3 contains 13 residues. Germline V gene lookup returns CDR1 LNHDA and CDR2 SQIVND (reference sequence). V dropped 2 bases and J dropped 3 bases, with 8 bases sitting between them.

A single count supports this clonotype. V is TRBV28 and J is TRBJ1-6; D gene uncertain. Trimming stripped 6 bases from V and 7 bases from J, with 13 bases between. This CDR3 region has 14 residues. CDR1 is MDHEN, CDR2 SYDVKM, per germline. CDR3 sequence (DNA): TGTGCCAGCAGCTTTGATGTGGAAAATTCACCCCTCCACTTT. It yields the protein CASSFDVENSPLHF.

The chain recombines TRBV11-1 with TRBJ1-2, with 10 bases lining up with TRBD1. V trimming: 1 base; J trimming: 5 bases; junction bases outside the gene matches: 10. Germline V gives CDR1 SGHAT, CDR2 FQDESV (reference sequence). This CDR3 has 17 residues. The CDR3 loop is CASSLVGQGRTGYGYTF. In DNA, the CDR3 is TGTGCCAGCAGCTTAGTGGGACAGGGGAGGACGGGGTATGGCTACACCTTC.

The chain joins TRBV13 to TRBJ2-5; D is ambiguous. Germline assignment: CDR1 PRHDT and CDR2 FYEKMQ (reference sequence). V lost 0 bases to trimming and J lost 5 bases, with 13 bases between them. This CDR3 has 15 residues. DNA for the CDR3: TGTGCCAGCAGCTTAGGCCTAATTAGCATGGAGACCCAGTACTTC. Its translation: CASSLGLISMETQYF.

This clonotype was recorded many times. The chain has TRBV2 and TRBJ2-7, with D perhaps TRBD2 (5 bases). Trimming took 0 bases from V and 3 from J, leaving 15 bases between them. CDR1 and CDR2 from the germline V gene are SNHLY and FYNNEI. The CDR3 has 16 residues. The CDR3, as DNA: TGTGCCAGCAGTGAAGCGCTTCATTTTGAGGGCTACGAGCAGTACTTC. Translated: CASSEALHFEGYEQYF. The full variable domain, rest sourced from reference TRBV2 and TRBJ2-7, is EPEVTQTPSHQVTQMGQEVILRCVPISNHLYFYWYRQILGQKVEFLVSFYNNEISEKSEIFDDQFSVERPDGSNFTLKIRSTKLEDSAMYFCASSEALHFEGYEQYFGPGTRLTVT.

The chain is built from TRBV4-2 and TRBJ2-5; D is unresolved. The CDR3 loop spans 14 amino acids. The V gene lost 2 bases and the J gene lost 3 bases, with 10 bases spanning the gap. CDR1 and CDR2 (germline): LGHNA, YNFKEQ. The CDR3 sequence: CASSQSTNEETQYF. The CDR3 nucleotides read TGTGCCAGCAGCCAATCGACAAACGAAGAGACCCAGTACTTC.